Listed below are T cell receptor beta chains from one sample, sequenced in a study of blood T cell repertoires in COVID-19. Using immunoSEQ multiplex PCR, the repertoire was profiled, and TCRdb retains in-frame clones only, with some absent. The table includes 15,000 to 20,000 clones, 89% detected once. Sequencing input: peripheral blood. These receptors came from a man between 60 and 75 years old with active COVID-19. Both conserved end residues are part of each CDR3. The D gene is left open where the match is weak. Part of the rows lack a size; the others show once, few, many or a class for expanded clones.

d_call clone_size j_call v_call cdr3_length cdr3_nt cdr3_aa
TRBD2 . TRBJ2-7 TRBV11-2 15 TGTGCCAGCAACGAAAGAAGCGGGGTCTCCTACGAGCAGTACTTC CASNERSGVSYEQYF
TRBD1 . TRBJ1-4 TRBV11-2 12 TGTGCCAGCAGCTTAGCAGGGGGGAAACTGTTTTTT CASSLAGGKLFF
. . TRBJ2-5 TRBV5-8 13 TGTGCCAGCAGCTACGGGGGGCGGGAGACCCAGTACTTC CASSYGGRETQYF
. . TRBJ2-5 TRBV5-4 14 TGTGCCAGCAGCTTGGTAGGGGTCGAGGAGACCCAGTACTTC CASSLVGVEETQYF
TRBD1 . TRBJ2-6 TRBV7-3 19 TGTGCCAGCAGCTTAACAGGGGTACTTACAGGGGCTGGGGCCAACGTCCTGACTTTC CASSLTGVLTGAGANVLTF
TRBD2 . TRBJ2-7 TRBV5-5 14 TGTGCCAGCACCCCCGTACCGCGGGGGTCGGGGCAGTACTTC CASTPVPRGSGQYF
. . TRBJ1-6 TRBV2 13 TGTGCCAGCAGTGAGGCGGTGGGTTCACCCCTCCACTTT CASSEAVGSPLHF
TRBD2 . TRBJ2-3 TRBV6-6 15 TGTGCCAGCAATCTAGCGGGGGCCTCCACAGATACGCAGTATTTT CASNLAGASTDTQYF
. . TRBJ2-7 TRBV30 10 TGTGCCTGGGCAGGGTTCCGGCAGTACTTC CAWAGFRQYF
TRBD1 . TRBJ1-2 TRBV7-9 14 TGTGCCAGCAGCTCAGAGAGGGGGCGTTATGGCTACACCTTC CASSSERGRYGYTF
TRBD1 . TRBJ1-4 TRBV5-8 16 TGTGCCAGCAGCCCCGGGACAGGGTTGACTAATGAAAAACTGTTTTTT CASSPGTGLTNEKLFF
. . TRBJ1-6 TRBV5-1 13 TGCGCCAGCAGCTTGGACAGAGCCTCACCCCTCCACTTT CASSLDRASPLHF
TRBD1 . TRBJ2-1 TRBV28 14 TGTGCCAGCAGTAGGGGACAGGGGCTCAATGAGCAGTTCTTC CASSRGQGLNEQFF
. . TRBJ1-1 TRBV18 15 TGTGCCAGCTCACCACCTACAGGGCTGGACACTGAAGCTTTCTTT CASSPPTGLDTEAFF
. . TRBJ2-1 TRBV5-1 15 TGCGCCAGCAGCTTGGCACAGGGGGGGGCAAATGAGCAGTTCTTC CASSLAQGGANEQFF
. . TRBJ1-4 TRBV5-4 12 TGTGCCAGCAGTAGCCCGAATGAAAAACTGTTTTTT CASSSPNEKLFF
. . TRBJ1-5 TRBV30 13 TGTGCCTGGGGAGACGGGAGCAATCAGCCCCAGCATTTT CAWGDGSNQPQHF
. . TRBJ2-7 TRBV27 13 TGTGCCAGCAGTTCCCTCAGCTCCTACGAGCAGTACTTC CASSSLSSYEQYF
. . TRBJ2-1 TRBV24-1 19 TGTGCCACCAGTGATTCTAGCGGACTCTCGTCAGGGGCCTACAATGAGCAGTTCTTC CATSDSSGLSSGAYNEQFF
. . TRBJ2-2 TRBV7-9 16 TGTGCCAGCAGCTTAACAGCCCTCGCGAACACCGGGGAGCTGTTTTTT CASSLTALANTGELFF
TRBD1 . TRBJ1-1 TRBV2 13 TGTGCCAGCAGTGTTGACAGGGGCACTGAAGCTTTCTTT CASSVDRGTEAFF
TRBD2 . TRBJ2-7 TRBV11-2 15 TGTGCCAGCAGCTTAACGAGGGAGGGCCCCCTCGAGCAGTACTTC CASSLTREGPLEQYF
TRBD2 . TRBJ2-5 TRBV4-2 16 TGTGCCAGCAGCCAACAGCGGGGCCGCCTCCAAGAGACCCAGTACTTC CASSQQRGRLQETQYF
TRBD1 few TRBJ2-2 TRBV7-2 16 TGTGCCAGCAGCTTACGGGCAGGGGGCGGCACCGGGGAGCTGTTTTTT CASSLRAGGGTGELFF
TRBD2 . TRBJ2-2 TRBV3-1/TRBV3-2 18 TGTGCCAGCAGCCAAGGGAGGTTTAGCGGGAGTAACACCGGGGAGCTGTTTTTT CASSQGRFSGSNTGELFF
. . TRBJ2-5 TRBV19 13 TGTGCCAGTAGTATAGGGGCTTCTGGGACCCAGTACTTC CASSIGASGTQYF
. . TRBJ1-4 TRBV6-2/TRBV6-3 14 TGTGCCAGCAGTATCCTACCAGGGTATGAAAAACTGTTTTTT CASSILPGYEKLFF
TRBD2 . TRBJ2-3 TRBV11-3 23 TGTGCCAGCAGCTTAGATTGGAGTAGCGGGAGGGCCTGGAAGGAGAGAATCACAGATACGCAGTATTTT CASSLDWSSGRAWKERITDTQYF
. . TRBJ2-5 TRBV7-9 16 TGTGCCAGCAGCTTAGCAGGTAGCGCTAAGCAAGAGACCCAGTACTTC CASSLAGSAKQETQYF
TRBD2 . TRBJ2-7 TRBV11-3 14 TGTGCCAGCAGCCAGAAGCGGGGGGCCTACGAGCAGTACTTC CASSQKRGAYEQYF
. once TRBJ2-1 TRBV7-9 15 TGTGCCAGCAGCCTCGTCGCCCTATCCTACAATGAGCAGTTCTTC CASSLVALSYNEQFF
. . TRBJ1-1 TRBV5-1 13 TGCGCCAGCAGCCTCAACAGGAACACTGAAGCTTTCTTT CASSLNRNTEAFF
TRBD1 . TRBJ2-3 TRBV5-1 15 TGCGCCAGCAGCTCATGGGACAGACTCACAGATACGCAGTATTTT CASSSWDRLTDTQYF
TRBD1 . TRBJ1-4 TRBV4-2 17 TGTGCCAGCTCGGTTACTTTACGGGGACAGATAAATGAAAAACTGTTTTTT CASSVTLRGQINEKLFF
. medium-sized TRBJ1-2 TRBV6-5 14 TGTGCCAGCAGTTCCGGCAGGGGCACCTATGGCTACACCTTC CASSSGRGTYGYTF
TRBD1 . TRBJ1-1 TRBV9 14 TGTGCCAGCAGCCCGACAGGGGTGAACACTGAAGCTTTCTTT CASSPTGVNTEAFF
TRBD2 once TRBJ2-2 TRBV7-6 18 TGTGCCAGCAGCTCGACTAGCGGGAGGGCCGCGAACACCGGGGAGCTGTTTTTT CASSSTSGRAANTGELFF
TRBD1 . TRBJ2-2 TRBV29-1 12 TGCAGCGCCAGGGGGATTACCGGGGAGCTGTTTTTT CSARGITGELFF
TRBD2 . TRBJ2-7 TRBV11-3 14 TGTGCCAGCAGCTTGACTAGCGGGAGTTACGAGCAGTACTTC CASSLTSGSYEQYF
TRBD2 . TRBJ2-3 TRBV27 17 TGTGCCAGCAGTAACGGGACTAGCGGGAGAAGCACAGATACGCAGTATTTT CASSNGTSGRSTDTQYF
TRBD2 . TRBJ2-5 TRBV3-1/TRBV3-2 13 TGTGCCAGCAGCTCCCCGGGGGGAGAGACCCAGTACTTC CASSSPGGETQYF
. . TRBJ1-2 TRBV10-3 15 TGTGCCATCAGTGAACGGGGCAGGGGAGACTATGGCTACACCTTC CAISERGRGDYGYTF
. once TRBJ1-5 TRBV4-1 15 TGCGCCAGCAGCCAAGGACATTTCCCCCCCCAGCCCCAGCATTTT CASSQGHFPPQPQHF
. . TRBJ1-3 TRBV6-6 14 TGTGCCAGCAGACCGGACAGCGCTGGAAACACCATATATTTT CASRPDSAGNTIYF
. . TRBJ1-1 TRBV28 12 TGTGCCAGCAGTACAGGGTTCTCTGAAGCTTTCTTT CASSTGFSEAFF